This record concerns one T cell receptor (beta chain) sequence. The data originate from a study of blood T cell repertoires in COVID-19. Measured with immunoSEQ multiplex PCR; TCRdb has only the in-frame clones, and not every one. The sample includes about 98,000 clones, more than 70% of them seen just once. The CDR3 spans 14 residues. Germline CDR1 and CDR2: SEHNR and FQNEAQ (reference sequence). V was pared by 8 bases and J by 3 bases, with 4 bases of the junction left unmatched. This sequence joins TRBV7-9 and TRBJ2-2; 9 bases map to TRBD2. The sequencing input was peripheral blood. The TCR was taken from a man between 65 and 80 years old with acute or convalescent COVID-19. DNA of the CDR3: TGTGCCAGCTTAGCGGGAGCCTACACCGGGGAGCTGTTTTTT. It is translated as CASLAGAYTGELFF.